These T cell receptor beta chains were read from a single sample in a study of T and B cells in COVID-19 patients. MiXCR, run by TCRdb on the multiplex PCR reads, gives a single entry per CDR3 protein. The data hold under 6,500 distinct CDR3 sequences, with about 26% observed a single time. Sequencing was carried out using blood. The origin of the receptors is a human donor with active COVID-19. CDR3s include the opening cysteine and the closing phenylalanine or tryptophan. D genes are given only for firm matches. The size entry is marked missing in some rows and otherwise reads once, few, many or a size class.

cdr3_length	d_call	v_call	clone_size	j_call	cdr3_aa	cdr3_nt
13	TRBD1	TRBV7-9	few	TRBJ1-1	CASSPLGQVEAFF	TGTGCCAGCAGCCCACTTGGACAGGTTGAAGCTTTCTTT
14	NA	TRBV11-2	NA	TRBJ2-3	CASSLVAGADTQYF	TGTGCCAGCAGCTTAGTGGCAGGGGCGGATACGCAGTATTTT
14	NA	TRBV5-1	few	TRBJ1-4	CASSLSSGVEKLFF	TGCGCCAGCAGCTTGTCCTCCGGGGTTGAAAAACTGTTTTTT
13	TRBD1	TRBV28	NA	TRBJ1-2	CAIRTGTGWGYTF	TGTGCCATCAGGACAGGGACGGGGTGGGGCTACACCTTC
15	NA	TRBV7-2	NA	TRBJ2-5	CASSKGPLVQETQYF	TGTGCCAGCAGCAAGGGACCCTTGGTCCAAGAGACCCAGTACTTC
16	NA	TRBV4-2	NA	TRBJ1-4	CASSQDMRVTNEKLFF	TGTGCCAGCAGCCAAGATATGAGGGTCACTAATGAAAAACTGTTTTTT
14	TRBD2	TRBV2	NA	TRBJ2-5	CASRTSGRGETQYF	TGTGCCAGCAGGACTAGCGGGAGAGGAGAGACCCAGTACTTC
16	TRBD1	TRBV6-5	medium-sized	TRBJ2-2	CASSDSGQGFAGELFF	TGTGCCAGCAGCGATAGCGGACAGGGGTTCGCCGGGGAGCTGTTTTTT
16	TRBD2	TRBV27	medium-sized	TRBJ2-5	CASRDNSGREEETQYF	TGTGCCAGCCGGGACAATAGCGGGAGAGAGGAAGAGACCCAGTACTTC
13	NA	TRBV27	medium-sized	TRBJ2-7	CASRGWSSYEQYF	TGTGCCAGCAGGGGTTGGAGCTCCTACGAGCAGTACTTC
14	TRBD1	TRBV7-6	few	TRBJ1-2	CASSPGQGADGYTF	TGTGCCAGCAGCCCAGGTCAGGGGGCGGACGGCTACACCTTC
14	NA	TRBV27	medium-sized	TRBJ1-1	CASSAGSTNTEAFF	TGTGCCAGCAGTGCGGGGTCCACCAACACTGAAGCTTTCTTT
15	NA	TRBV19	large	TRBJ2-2	CASSKGSSEVGELFF	TGTGCCAGTAGTAAAGGGAGTAGCGAGGTCGGGGAGCTGTTTTTT
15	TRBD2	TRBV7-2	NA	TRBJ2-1	CASSLVGGARGEQFF	TGTGCCAGCAGCTTAGTCGGGGGGGCGCGGGGTGAGCAGTTCTTC
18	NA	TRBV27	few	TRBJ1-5	CASSLSSTLDSSNQPQHF	TGTGCCAGCAGTTTATCAAGTACCCTGGACAGTAGCAATCAGCCCCAGCATTTT
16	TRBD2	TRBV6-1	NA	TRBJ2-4	CASRRTSGGLKNIQYF	TGTGCCAGCAGGAGGACTAGCGGGGGACTTAAAAACATTCAGTACTTC
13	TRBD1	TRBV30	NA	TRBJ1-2	CAWSVGQGDGYTF	TGTGCCTGGAGTGTGGGACAGGGGGATGGCTACACCTTC
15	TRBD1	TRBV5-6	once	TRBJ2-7	CASSLGTGLSYEQYF	TGTGCCAGCAGCTTGGGGACAGGCCTCTCCTACGAGCAGTACTTC
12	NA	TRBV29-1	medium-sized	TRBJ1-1	CSGGMRATEAFF	TGCAGCGGGGGGATGAGAGCAACTGAAGCTTTCTTT
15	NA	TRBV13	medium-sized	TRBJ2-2	CASSSIGGVTGELFF	TGTGCCAGCAGCTCCATAGGCGGGGTGACCGGGGAGCTGTTTTTT
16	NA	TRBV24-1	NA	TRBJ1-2	CATSGPTDRSQYGYTF	TGTGCCACCAGTGGGCCAACCGACAGGAGCCAGTATGGCTACACCTTC
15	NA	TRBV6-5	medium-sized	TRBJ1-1	CASSDTGSPNTEAFF	TGTGCCAGCAGTGACACAGGGAGTCCGAACACTGAAGCTTTCTTT
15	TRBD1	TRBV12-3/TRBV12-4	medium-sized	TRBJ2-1	CASSLGDRGKFEQFF	TGTGCCAGCAGTTTAGGGGACAGGGGTAAGTTTGAGCAGTTCTTC
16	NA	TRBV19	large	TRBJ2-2	CASSPRGRINTGELFF	TGTGCCAGTAGTCCACGGGGCAGGATAAACACCGGGGAGCTGTTTTTT
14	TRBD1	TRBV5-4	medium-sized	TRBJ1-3	CASRPGGSGNTIYF	TGTGCCAGCAGACCAGGGGGCTCAGGAAACACCATATATTTT
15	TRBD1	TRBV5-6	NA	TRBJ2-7	CASSSRGRRSYKQYF	TGTGCCAGCAGCTCCAGGGGGCGTAGGTCCTACAAGCAGTACTTC
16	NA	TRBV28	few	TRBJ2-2	CASNPSGSANTGELFF	TGTGCCAGCAACCCCAGTGGGTCGGCCAACACCGGGGAGCTGTTTTTT
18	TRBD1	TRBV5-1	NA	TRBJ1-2	CASQERGTGGMTLYGYTF	TGCGCCAGCCAAGAGCGAGGGACAGGGGGTATGACCCTCTATGGCTACACCTTC
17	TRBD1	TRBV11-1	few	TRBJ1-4	CASSLRGNRGLSEKLFF	TGTGCCAGCAGCTTAAGGGGAAACAGGGGGCTCAGTGAAAAACTGTTTTTT
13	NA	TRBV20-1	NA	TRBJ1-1	CSARDQSLTEAFF	TGCAGTGCTAGAGATCAGTCTCTCACTGAAGCTTTCTTT
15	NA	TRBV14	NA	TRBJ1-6	CASSPRGPTNSPLHF	TGTGCCAGCAGCCCAAGAGGTCCGACCAATTCACCCCTCCACTTT
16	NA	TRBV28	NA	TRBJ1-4	CASSPEEGATNEKLFF	TGTGCCAGCAGTCCTGAGGAAGGGGCAACTAATGAAAAACTGTTTTTT
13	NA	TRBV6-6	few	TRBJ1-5	CASTWNSNQPQHF	TGTGCCAGCACCTGGAATAGCAATCAGCCCCAGCATTTT
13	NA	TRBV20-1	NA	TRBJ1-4	CSPLGGANEKLFF	TGCAGCCCCCTGGGTGGGGCTAATGAAAAACTGTTTTTT
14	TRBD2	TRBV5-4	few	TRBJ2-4	CASSFRGESNIQYF	TGTGCCAGCAGCTTTCGGGGGGAATCAAACATTCAGTACTTC
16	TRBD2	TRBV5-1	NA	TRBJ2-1	CASSPGVAGGYNEQFF	TGCGCCAGCAGCCCGGGGGTAGCGGGAGGTTACAATGAGCAGTTCTTC
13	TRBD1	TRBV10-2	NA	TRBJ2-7	CASSGTGGNEQYF	TGCGCCAGCTCTGGGACAGGGGGGAACGAGCAGTACTTC
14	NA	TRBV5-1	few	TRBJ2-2	CASSLEDPTGELFF	TGCGCCAGCAGCTTGGAAGATCCCACCGGGGAGCTGTTTTTT
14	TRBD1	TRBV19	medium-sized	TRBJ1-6	CASMRTGGNSPLHF	TGTGCCAGTATGCGGACAGGGGGTAATTCACCCCTCCACTTT
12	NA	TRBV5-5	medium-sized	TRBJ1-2	CASSLLHYGYTF	TGTGCCAGCAGCTTGTTGCACTATGGCTACACCTTC
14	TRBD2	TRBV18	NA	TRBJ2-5	CASSLGGSQETQYF	TGTGCCAGCAGCTTGGGGGGGTCACAAGAGACCCAGTACTTC